The following is a T cell receptor beta chain sequence with its context. The data belong to a study of blood T cell repertoires in COVID-19. Across the whole study: The study drew acute and convalescent COVID-19 samples from the United States, Italy and Spain. The analysed material was cDNA or gDNA that came from T cells, B-cell-depleted T cells, or PBMCs.

As processed by the authors: The assay estimated nucleated cells by amplifying reference gene primers. The assay was immunoSEQ multiplex PCR, and TCRdb's table has in-frame clones only and misses some. V and J calls and clone size are copied from that table; D and trimming were computed from the DNA. The table records under 200,000 clones, roughly four fifths of them present only once. V was trimmed by 3 bases and J by 3 bases, leaving 7 bases between them. CDR3 length: 13 amino acids. The V gene's germline CDR1 is MNHNS and CDR2 SASEGT. The chain uses TRBV6-1 and TRBJ2-3; no clear D. This TCR was recovered from a woman of 80 years or more with acute or convalescent COVID-19. Sequenced input: peripheral blood. In DNA, the CDR3 is TGTGCCAGCAGTGACAGGCCTACAGATACGCAGTATTTT. Translated: CASSDRPTDTQYF.